Below, 28 T cell receptor beta chains from the same sample are listed, as sequenced in a study of T cells expressing NK-cell markers. TCRdb reprocessed the 5' RACE reads; each CDR3 protein has one entry and no DNA is given. The record lists 150,000 to 200,000 distinct CDR3 sequences, of which the ten most abundant hold around 21%. Material: blood T cells: a sorted CD56 or NKG2C T cell subset, CD4+ or CD8+ T cells, or bulk PBMC T cells (not recorded which). These receptors were obtained from a man aged 18-70 years in good health.

The V gene is TRBV7-9, the J gene TRBJ2-3; TCRdb gives TRBD2 as the D gene, but with no DNA this cannot be confirmed. The CDR3 covers 17 residues. Germline V gene data show CDR1 as SEHNR and CDR2 as FQNEAQ (reference sequence). This chain's CDR3 is CASSLERPAGGTDTQYF.

The J gene is TRBJ2-2, the V gene TRBV7-9; the D gene TCRdb calls, TRBD2, cannot be checked with no DNA. Germline lookup yields CDR1 SEHNR and CDR2 FQNEAQ (reference sequence). The CDR3 has 17 amino acids. CDR3 sequence reads: CASSAGLAGGSTGELFF.

V is TRBV4-2 and J is TRBJ2-7; TCRdb's assignment of TRBD2 cannot be checked, as there is no DNA. The germline V gene has CDR1 LGHNA and CDR2 YNFKEQ. CDR3 length equals 18 residues. The CDR3 region is CASSQDFSRLATSYEQYF.

The V call is TRBV11-3, the J call TRBJ1-6; TCRdb indicates TRBD1, and absent DNA this call remains unverified. Germline V gene lookup returns CDR1 SGHNT and CDR2 YENEEA. This CDR3 region has 15 residues. CDR3 sequence: CASSSRDTYNSPLHF.

The CDR3 protein is CASSVKQGAIRKTQYF. V is TRBV2 and J is TRBJ2-5; TCRdb proposes TRBD1, but this gene call is untestable without DNA. This CDR3 region has 16 residues. Germline loops: CDR1 SNHLY, CDR2 FYNNEI.

The chain couples TRBV11-1 to TRBJ2-1; TCRdb gives TRBD2 as the D gene, but with no DNA this cannot be confirmed. Germline CDR1 SGHAT, CDR2 FQDESV (reference sequence). This CDR3 has 20 residues. CDR3 amino acids: CASSPTNTGTSGGTYNEQFF.

The rearrangement links TRBV2 to TRBJ2-1; TCRdb's assignment of TRBD1 cannot be checked, as there is no DNA. From germline, CDR1 is SNHLY and CDR2 FYNNEI. This CDR3 contains 15 residues. CDR3 loop: CASSEFLQGGNEQFF.

This chain connects TRBV9 to TRBJ2-1; the D call from TCRdb, TRBD1, cannot be confirmed without DNA. The CDR3 consists of 16 residues. Germline V gene sequence: CDR1 SGDLS, CDR2 YYNGEE. CDR3 amino acids: CASRRGGGSSYNEQFF.

The rearrangement joins TRBV19 to TRBJ1-4; lacking DNA, the TRBD1 call made by TCRdb goes unchecked. Looked up from germline, CDR1 is LNHDA and CDR2 is SQIVND (reference sequence). The CDR3 is 15 residues long. CDR3 region: CASSYTGRFNEKLFF. Filled out from reference TRBV19 and TRBJ1-4, the complete variable domain reads DGGITQSPKYLFRKEGQNVTLSCEQNLNHDAMYWYRQDPGQGLRLIYYSQIVNDFQKGDIAEGYSVSREKKESFPLTVTSAQKNPTAFYLCASSYTGRFNEKLFFGSGTQLSVL.

This rearrangement joins TRBV7-9 to TRBJ2-1. This CDR3 is built from 15 residues. Germline CDR1 SEHNR, CDR2 FQNEAQ (reference sequence). The CDR3 reads CASTSGLPINNEQFF.

The rearrangement uses TRBV15 and TRBJ1-2; the D gene TCRdb calls, TRBD1, cannot be checked with no DNA. This CDR3 has 14 residues. Germline assignment: CDR1 LNHNV and CDR2 YYDKDF (reference sequence). The CDR3 reads CATSRHTGGTGYTF. Full variable domain (remainder filled in from reference TRBV15 and TRBJ1-2): DAMVIQNPRYQVTQFGKPVTLSCSQTLNHNVMYWYQQKSSQAPKLLFHYYDKDFNNEADTPDNFQSRRPNTSFCFLDIRSPGLGDTAMYLCATSRHTGGTGYTFGSGTRLTVV.

The chain is built from TRBV2 and TRBJ2-1; the D gene TCRdb calls, TRBD1, cannot be checked with no DNA. There are 14 residues in the CDR3. Germline CDR1 and CDR2: SNHLY and FYNNEI. This CDR3 is CASSGGGESNEQFF.

The rearrangement links TRBV3-1 to TRBJ2-3; no DNA is available, so the TRBD1 call from TCRdb remains unchecked. Germline V CDR1 and CDR2: LGHDT, YNNKEL (reference sequence). The CDR3 has 16 amino acids. The CDR3 loop is CASSTDRDRGLYTQYF.

The chain has TRBV2 and TRBJ1-2; TCRdb's assignment of TRBD1 cannot be checked, as there is no DNA. The CDR3 contains 15 residues. The germline V gene has CDR1 SNHLY and CDR2 FYNNEI. This chain's CDR3 is CASSEAGGFNYGYTF.

CDR3: CAGSLDRGRSYSYGYTF. The chain uses TRBV7-9 and TRBJ1-2; absent DNA, TCRdb's TRBD1 call cannot be checked. The CDR3 has 17 residues. Germline V gene data show CDR1 as SEHNR and CDR2 as FQNEAQ (reference sequence).

This sequence joins TRBV6-2 or TRBV6-3 and TRBJ2-7; TCRdb reports TRBD1, a call that lacks DNA to check it against. There are 12 residues in the CDR3. Germline CDR1 MNHEY, CDR2 SVGEGT. The CDR3 protein is CASSRTVREQYF.

The chain recombines TRBV20-1 with TRBJ2-3. Germline CDR1 reads DFQATT; CDR2 reads SNEGSKA (reference sequence). The CDR3 loop spans 15 amino acids. CDR3 amino acids: CSASGRAFPADTQYF.

The V call is TRBV24-1, the J call TRBJ2-1. The CDR3 runs 13 residues. The germline CDR1 and CDR2 sequences are KGHDR and SFDVKD. CDR3 loop: CATSAGSVFEQFF.

J is TRBJ1-2 and V is TRBV28. Germline-derived CDR1 and CDR2 are MDHEN and SYDVKM. CDR3 length: 13 residues. The CDR3 loop is CASSLSQRYGYTF.

V gene TRBV27 combines with J gene TRBJ2-7. Germline V CDR1 and CDR2: MNHEY, SMNVEV (reference sequence). The length of the CDR3 is 12 residues. The CDR3 protein is CASWEFGYEQYF.

The chain employs TRBV4-1 and TRBJ2-1; TCRdb outputs TRBD1, but without DNA this stays unchecked. Germline values: CDR1 MGHRA, CDR2 YSYEKL. CDR3 size: 14 residues. The CDR3 loop reads CASSYNPGGDEQFF.

The genes are TRBV29-1 and TRBJ1-2; TCRdb proposes TRBD1, but this gene call is untestable without DNA. Per germline, CDR1 SQVTM and CDR2 ANQGSEA. The CDR3 runs 11 residues. This CDR3 reads CSVGDRVHGTF.

J is TRBJ2-5 and V is TRBV21-1; the D call from TCRdb, TRBD2, cannot be confirmed without DNA. TRBV21-1 is reported as a pseudogene. CDR3 length: 16 amino acids. This CDR3 reads CASSTGDSPAVETQYF.

The rearrangement links TRBV20-1 to TRBJ2-2; TCRdb lists TRBD2, though no DNA is available to test this call. Germline-derived CDR1 and CDR2 are DFQATT and SNEGSKA (reference sequence). The CDR3 runs 17 residues. This CDR3 reads CSARGPTSGVTTGELFF.

This chain connects TRBV12-3 or TRBV12-4 to TRBJ1-3. The CDR3 sequence is 14 residues long. This CDR3 is CASSLTETGNTIYF.

The chain combines TRBV12-3 or TRBV12-4 with TRBJ2-7; TCRdb outputs TRBD1, but without DNA this stays unchecked. The CDR3 runs to 18 residues. The chain's CDR3 is CASSPGQGPYPNLYEQYF.

The genes are TRBV2 and TRBJ2-7. CDR1 and CDR2 (germline): SNHLY, FYNNEI. The CDR3 has 11 amino acids. The CDR3 is CARREGYEQYF.

V and J are TRBV28 and TRBJ2-1. Germline V gene sequence: CDR1 MDHEN, CDR2 SYDVKM. The CDR3 has 14 amino acids. The CDR3 sequence is CASSLRFDFNEQFF.